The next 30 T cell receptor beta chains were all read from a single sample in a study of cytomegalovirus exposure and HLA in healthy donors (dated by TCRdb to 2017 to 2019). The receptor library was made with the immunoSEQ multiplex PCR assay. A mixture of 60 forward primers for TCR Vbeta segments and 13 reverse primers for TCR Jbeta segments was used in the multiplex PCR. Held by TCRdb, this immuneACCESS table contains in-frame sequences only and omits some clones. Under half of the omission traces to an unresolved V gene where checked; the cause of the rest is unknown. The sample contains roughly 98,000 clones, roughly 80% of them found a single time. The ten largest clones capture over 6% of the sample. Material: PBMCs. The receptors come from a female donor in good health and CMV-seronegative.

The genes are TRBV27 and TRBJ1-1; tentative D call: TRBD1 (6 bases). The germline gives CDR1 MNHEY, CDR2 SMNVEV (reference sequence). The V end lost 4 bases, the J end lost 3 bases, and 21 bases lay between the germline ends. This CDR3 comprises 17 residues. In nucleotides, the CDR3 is TGTGCCAGCAGTTCCCCCGGCCAGGGGCCTACCGACACTGAAGCTTTCTTT. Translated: CASSSPGQGPTDTEAFF.

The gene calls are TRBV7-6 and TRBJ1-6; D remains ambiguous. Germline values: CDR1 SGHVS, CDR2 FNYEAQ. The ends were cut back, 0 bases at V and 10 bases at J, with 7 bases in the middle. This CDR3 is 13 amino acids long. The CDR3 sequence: CASSLASVSPLHF. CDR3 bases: TGTGCCAGCAGCTTAGCGTCGGTGTCACCCCTCCACTTT. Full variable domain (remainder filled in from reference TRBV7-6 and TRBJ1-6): GAGVSQSPRYKVTKRGQDVALRCDPISGHVSLYWYRQALGQGPEFLTYFNYEAQQDKSGLPNDRFSAERPEGSISTLTIQRTEQRDSAMYRCASSLASVSPLHFGNGTRLTVT.

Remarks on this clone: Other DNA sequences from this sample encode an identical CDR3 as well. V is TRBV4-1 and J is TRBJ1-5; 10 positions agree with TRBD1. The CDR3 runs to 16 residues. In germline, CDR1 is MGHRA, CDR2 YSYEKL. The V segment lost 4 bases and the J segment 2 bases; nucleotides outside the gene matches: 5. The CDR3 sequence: CASSRDRGDGNQPQHF. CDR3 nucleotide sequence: TGCGCCAGCAGCCGGGACAGGGGAGACGGCAATCAGCCCCAGCATTTT.

DNA of the CDR3: TGTGCCTGGATCGGGACTAGCGGGACCTCTTGGGATGAGCAGTTCTTC. Translation gives CAWIGTSGTSWDEQFF. The chain couples TRBV30 to TRBJ2-1, with 13 bases lining up with TRBD2. CDR1 and CDR2 from the germline V gene are GTSNPN and SVGIG (reference sequence). With 4 bases clipped from V and 8 bases from J, the junction kept 11 bases outside the gene matches. The CDR3 is 16 amino acids.

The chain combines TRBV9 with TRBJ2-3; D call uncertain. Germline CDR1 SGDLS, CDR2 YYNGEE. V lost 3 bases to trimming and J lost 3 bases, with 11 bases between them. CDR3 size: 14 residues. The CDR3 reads CASSADLRTDTQYF. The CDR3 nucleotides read TGTGCCAGCAGCGCAGACTTGAGGACAGATACGCAGTATTTT.

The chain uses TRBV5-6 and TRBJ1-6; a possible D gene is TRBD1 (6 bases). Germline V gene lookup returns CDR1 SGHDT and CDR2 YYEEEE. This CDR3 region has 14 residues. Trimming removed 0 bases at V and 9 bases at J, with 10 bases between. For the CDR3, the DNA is TGTGCCAGCAGCTTGGGATCCAGGGGTTCACCCCTCCACTTT. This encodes CASSLGSRGSPLHF.

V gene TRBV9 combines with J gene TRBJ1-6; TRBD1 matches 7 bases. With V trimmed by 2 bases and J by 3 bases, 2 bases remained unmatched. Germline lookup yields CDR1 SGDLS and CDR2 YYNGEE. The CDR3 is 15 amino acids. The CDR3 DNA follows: TGTGCCAGCAGCGTCGGACAGGTCTATAATTCACCCCTCCACTTT. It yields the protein CASSVGQVYNSPLHF.

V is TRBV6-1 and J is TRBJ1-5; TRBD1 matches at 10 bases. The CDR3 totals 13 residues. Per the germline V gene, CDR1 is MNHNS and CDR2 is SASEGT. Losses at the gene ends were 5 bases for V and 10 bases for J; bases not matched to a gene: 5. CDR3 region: CASSSDRGRPQHF. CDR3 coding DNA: TGTGCCAGCAGTTCCGACAGGGGGCGCCCCCAGCATTTT.

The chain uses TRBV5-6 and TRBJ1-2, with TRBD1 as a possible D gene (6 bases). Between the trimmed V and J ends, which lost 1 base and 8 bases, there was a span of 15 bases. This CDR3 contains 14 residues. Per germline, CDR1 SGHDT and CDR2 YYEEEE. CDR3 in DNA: TGTGCCAGCAGCTTGTTCAGGGGAATCAGCGGCTACACCTTC. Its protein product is CASSLFRGISGYTF.

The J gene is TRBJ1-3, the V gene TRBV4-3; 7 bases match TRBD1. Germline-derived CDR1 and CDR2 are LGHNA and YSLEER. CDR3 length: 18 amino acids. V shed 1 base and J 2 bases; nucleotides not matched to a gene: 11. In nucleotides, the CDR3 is TGCGCCAGCAGCCAAGTCTTAGGGGCAGGGGGGCCTGGAAACACCATATATTTT. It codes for CASSQVLGAGGPGNTIYF.

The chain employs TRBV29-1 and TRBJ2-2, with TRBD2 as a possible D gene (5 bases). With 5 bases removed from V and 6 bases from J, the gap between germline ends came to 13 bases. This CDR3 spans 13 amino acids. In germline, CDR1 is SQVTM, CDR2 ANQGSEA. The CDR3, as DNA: TGCAGCGTTTTGAAGGGCGGGTCCGGGGAGCTGTTTTTT. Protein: CSVLKGGSGELFF.

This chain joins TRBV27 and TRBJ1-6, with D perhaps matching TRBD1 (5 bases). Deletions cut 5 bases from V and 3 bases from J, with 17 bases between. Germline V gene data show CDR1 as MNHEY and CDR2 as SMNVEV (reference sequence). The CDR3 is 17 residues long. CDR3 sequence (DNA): TGTGCCAGCAGTCTCCGGACACCCACGATCTATAATTCACCCCTCCACTTT. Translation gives CASSLRTPTIYNSPLHF.

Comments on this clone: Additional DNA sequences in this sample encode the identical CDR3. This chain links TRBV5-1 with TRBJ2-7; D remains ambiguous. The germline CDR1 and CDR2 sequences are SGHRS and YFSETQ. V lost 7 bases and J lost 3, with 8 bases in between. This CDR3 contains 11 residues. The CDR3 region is CASSPGYEQYF. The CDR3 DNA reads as TGCGCCAGCTCTCCCGGCTACGAGCAGTACTTC. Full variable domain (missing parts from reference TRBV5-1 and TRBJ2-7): KAGVTQTPRYLIKTRGQQVTLSCSPISGHRSVSWYQQTPGQGLQFLFEYFSETQRNKGNFPGRFSGRQFSNSRSEMNVSTLELGDSALYLCASSPGYEQYFGPGTRLTVT.

CDR3 sequence reads: CASSQVDRGTGELFF. As DNA, the CDR3 is TGCGCCAGCAGCCAGGTAGACAGGGGAACCGGGGAGCTGTTTTTT. The chain combines TRBV4-1 with TRBJ2-2; 8 bases match TRBD1. Germline V gene lookup returns CDR1 MGHRA and CDR2 YSYEKL. J gave up 5 bases and V 3 bases, and 5 bases lay outside the gene matches. The CDR3 spans 15 residues.

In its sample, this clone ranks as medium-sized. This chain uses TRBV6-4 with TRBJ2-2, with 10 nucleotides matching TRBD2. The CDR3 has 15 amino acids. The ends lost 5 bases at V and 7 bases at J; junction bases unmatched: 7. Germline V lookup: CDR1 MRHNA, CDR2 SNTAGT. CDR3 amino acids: CASSTLAGAGGELFF. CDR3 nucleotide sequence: TGTGCCAGCAGTACTCTAGCGGGAGCCGGCGGGGAGCTGTTTTTT.

The CDR3 DNA reads TGTGCCAGCAGCCAGACGGGGGGGACCGGGGAGCTGTTTTTT. Translation gives CASSQTGGTGELFF. V and J are TRBV14 and TRBJ2-2; 8 bases align to TRBD2. Germline-derived CDR1 and CDR2 are SGHDN and FVKESK. With V trimmed by 3 bases and J by 5 bases, 2 bases remained unmatched. The CDR3 spans 14 residues.

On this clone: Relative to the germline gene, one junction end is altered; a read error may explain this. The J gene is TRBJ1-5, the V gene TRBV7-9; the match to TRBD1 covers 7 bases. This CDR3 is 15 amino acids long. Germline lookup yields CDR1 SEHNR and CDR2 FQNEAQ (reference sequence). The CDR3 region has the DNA TGTTCCAGCAGCTTAGGGACAGTCGACAATCAGCCCCAGCATTTT. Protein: CSSSLGTVDNQPQHF.

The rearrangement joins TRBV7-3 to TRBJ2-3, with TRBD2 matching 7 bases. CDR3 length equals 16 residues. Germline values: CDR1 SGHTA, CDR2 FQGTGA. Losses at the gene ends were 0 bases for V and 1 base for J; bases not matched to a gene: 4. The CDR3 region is CASSLTFSGGTDTQYF. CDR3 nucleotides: TGTGCCAGCAGCTTAACGTTCAGCGGGGGCACAGATACGCAGTATTTT.

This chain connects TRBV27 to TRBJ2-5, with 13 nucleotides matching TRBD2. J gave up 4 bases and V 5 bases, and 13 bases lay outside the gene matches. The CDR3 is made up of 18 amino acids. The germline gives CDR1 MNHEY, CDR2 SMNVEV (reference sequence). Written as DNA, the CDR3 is TGTGCCAGCAGTGGACTAGCGGGAGCGGCCGTGGTCAGAGAGACCCAGTACTTC. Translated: CASSGLAGAAVVRETQYF.

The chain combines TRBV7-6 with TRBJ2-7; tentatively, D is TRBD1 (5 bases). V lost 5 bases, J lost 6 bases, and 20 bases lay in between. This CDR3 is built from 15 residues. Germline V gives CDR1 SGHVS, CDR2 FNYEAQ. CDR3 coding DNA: TGTGCCAGCAGCCATTCAGGGTCTAGAACGCCCGAGCAGTACTTC. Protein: CASSHSGSRTPEQYF.

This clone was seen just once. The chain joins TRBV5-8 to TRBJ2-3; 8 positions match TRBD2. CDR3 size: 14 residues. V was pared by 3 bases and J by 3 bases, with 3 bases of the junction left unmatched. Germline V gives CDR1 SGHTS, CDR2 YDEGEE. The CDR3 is CASSSGGGTDTQYF. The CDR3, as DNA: TGTGCCAGCAGCTCCGGGGGGGGGACAGATACGCAGTATTTT.

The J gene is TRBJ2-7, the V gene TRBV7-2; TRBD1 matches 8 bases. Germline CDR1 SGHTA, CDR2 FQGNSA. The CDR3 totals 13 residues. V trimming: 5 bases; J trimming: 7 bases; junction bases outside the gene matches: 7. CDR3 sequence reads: CASSLRTGREQYF. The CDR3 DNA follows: TGTGCCAGCAGCCTCCGGACAGGGCGGGAGCAGTACTTC.

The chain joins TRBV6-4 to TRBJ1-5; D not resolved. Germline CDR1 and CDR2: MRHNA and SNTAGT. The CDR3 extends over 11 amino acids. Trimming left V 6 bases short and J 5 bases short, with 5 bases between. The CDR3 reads CASRIDQPQHF. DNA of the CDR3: TGTGCCAGCAGGATAGATCAGCCCCAGCATTTT.

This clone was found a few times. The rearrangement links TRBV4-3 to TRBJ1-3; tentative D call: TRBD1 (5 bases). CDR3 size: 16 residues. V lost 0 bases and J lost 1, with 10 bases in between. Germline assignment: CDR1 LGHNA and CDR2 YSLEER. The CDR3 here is CASSQDRGFSGNTIYF. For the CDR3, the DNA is TGCGCCAGCAGCCAAGACCGGGGGTTTTCTGGAAACACCATATATTTT.

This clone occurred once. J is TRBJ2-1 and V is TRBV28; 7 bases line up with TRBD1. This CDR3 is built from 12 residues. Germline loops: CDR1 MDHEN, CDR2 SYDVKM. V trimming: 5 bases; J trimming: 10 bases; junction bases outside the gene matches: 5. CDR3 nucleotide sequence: TGTGCCAGCAGTAGGGGGCTTAGCGAGCAGTTCTTC. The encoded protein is CASSRGLSEQFF.

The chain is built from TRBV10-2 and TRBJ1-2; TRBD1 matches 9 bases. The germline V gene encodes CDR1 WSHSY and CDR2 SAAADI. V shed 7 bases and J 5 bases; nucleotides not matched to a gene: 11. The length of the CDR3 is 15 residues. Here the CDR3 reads CASTHQGQGSYGYTF. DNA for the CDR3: TGCGCCAGCACCCACCAGGGACAGGGATCGTATGGCTACACCTTC.

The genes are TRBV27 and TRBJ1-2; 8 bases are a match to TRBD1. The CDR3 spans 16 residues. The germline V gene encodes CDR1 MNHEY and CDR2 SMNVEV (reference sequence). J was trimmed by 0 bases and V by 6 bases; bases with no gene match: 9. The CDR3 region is CASSPQGALPNYGYTF. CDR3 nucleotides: TGTGCCAGCAGCCCGCAGGGGGCTTTACCTAACTATGGCTACACCTTC.

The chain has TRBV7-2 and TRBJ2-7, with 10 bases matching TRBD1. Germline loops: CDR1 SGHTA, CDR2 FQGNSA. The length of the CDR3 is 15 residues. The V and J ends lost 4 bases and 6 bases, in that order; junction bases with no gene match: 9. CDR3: CASSSPPGQGIEQYF. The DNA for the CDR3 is TGTGCCAGCAGCTCTCCTCCGGGACAGGGGATCGAGCAGTACTTC.

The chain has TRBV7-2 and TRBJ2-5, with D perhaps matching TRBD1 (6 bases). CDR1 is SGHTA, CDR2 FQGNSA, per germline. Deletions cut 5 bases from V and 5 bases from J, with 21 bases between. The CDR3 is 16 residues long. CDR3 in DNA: TGTGCCAGCAGCACAGGACAGACGGGACGGCGGGAGACCCAGTACTTC. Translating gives CASSTGQTGRRETQYF.

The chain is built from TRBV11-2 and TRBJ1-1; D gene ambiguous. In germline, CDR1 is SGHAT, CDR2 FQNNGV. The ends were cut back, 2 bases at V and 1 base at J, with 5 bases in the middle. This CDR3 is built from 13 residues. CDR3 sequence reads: CASSLYTNTEAFF. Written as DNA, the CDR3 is TGTGCCAGCAGCTTATACACGAACACTGAAGCTTTCTTT. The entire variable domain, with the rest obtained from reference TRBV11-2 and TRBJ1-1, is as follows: EAGVAQSPRYKIIEKRQSVAFWCNPISGHATLYWYQQILGQGPKLLIQFQNNGVVDDSQLPKDRFSAERLKGVDSTLKIQPAKLEDSAVYLCASSLYTNTEAFFGQGTRLTVV.